The 28 T cell receptor beta chains below all came from one sample that was sequenced in a study of T cell changes during pregnancy in multiple sclerosis. Sequencing used immunoSEQ multiplex PCR; TCRdb keeps in-frame clones, though not all of them. The profile shows about 33,000 clones, about nine tenths of them singletons. Material: CD4+ T cells from peripheral blood mononuclear cells, obtained in the third trimester of pregnancy. Receptors originate from a female donor in good health, enrolled as a control in a pregnancy study.

The gene calls are TRBV11-2 and TRBJ1-1; a weak D match, TRBD1 (5 bases). CDR1 is SGHAT and CDR2 is FQNNGV in the germline V gene. Trimming left V 6 bases short and J 3 bases short, with 14 bases between. The CDR3 is made up of 14 amino acids. CDR3 DNA sequence: TGTGCCAGCAGTCCCGGGGGGAGGGACACTGAAGCTTTCTTT. This sequence encodes CASSPGGRDTEAFF.

This chain connects TRBV14 to TRBJ1-1; D is undetermined. The CDR3 is 13 amino acids. V was clipped by 1 base and J by 6 bases, with 9 bases between them. The germline CDR1 and CDR2 sequences are SGHDN and FVKESK. The CDR3 region has the DNA TGTGCCAGCAGCCAAGTGTTCCGCGCTGAAGCTTTCTTT. The encoded protein is CASSQVFRAEAFF.

V and J are TRBV28 and TRBJ2-1, with 13 bases matching TRBD2. CDR1 is MDHEN, CDR2 SYDVKM, per germline. J lost 4 bases, V lost 5 bases, and 5 bases had no gene match. This CDR3 comprises 16 residues. The CDR3 loop reads CASSPPTSGRYNEQFF. In nucleotides, the CDR3 is TGTGCCAGCAGTCCCCCGACTAGCGGGAGGTACAATGAGCAGTTCTTC. Full variable domain (missing parts from reference TRBV28 and TRBJ2-1): DVKVTQSSRYLVKRTGEKVFLECVQDMDHENMFWYRQDPGLGLRLIYFSYDVKMKEKGDIPEGYSVSREKKERFSLILESASTNQTSMYLCASSPPTSGRYNEQFFGPGTRLTVL.

The rearrangement links TRBV11-3 to TRBJ2-1; 8 bases map to TRBD2. Germline values: CDR1 SGHNT, CDR2 YENEEA. Trimming cost V 5 bases and J 8 bases; bases outside gene matches: 11. There are 15 residues in the CDR3. The CDR3 loop is CASSLSSGSRYEQFF. The CDR3 bases are TGTGCCAGCAGCCTCTCGAGCGGGAGTCGGTATGAGCAGTTCTTC.

The V call is TRBV28, the J call TRBJ1-3, with a weak D call TRBD1 (5 bases). The CDR3 is 14 residues long. Between the trimmed V and J ends, which lost 5 bases and 11 bases, there was a span of 19 bases. The germline V gene encodes CDR1 MDHEN and CDR2 SYDVKM. CDR3 in amino acids: CASSLHETDWSIYF. The CDR3 DNA sequence: TGTGCCAGCAGTCTCCATGAGACAGATTGGTCCATATATTTT.

This clone is categorized as medium-sized. The V and J genes are TRBV4-1 and TRBJ1-2; D ambiguous. The ends were cut back, 0 bases at V and 0 bases at J, with 8 bases in the middle. The germline V gene encodes CDR1 MGHRA and CDR2 YSYEKL. This CDR3 spans 15 amino acids. The CDR3 here is CASSQEVAANYGYTF. The CDR3 bases are TGCGCCAGCAGCCAAGAGGTAGCCGCTAACTATGGCTACACCTTC.

V is TRBV29-1 and J is TRBJ2-4; D is possibly TRBD1 (5 bases). Trimming cost V 5 bases and J 0 bases, with 11 bases left between them. The CDR3 is made up of 14 amino acids. Germline values: CDR1 SQVTM, CDR2 ANQGSEA. CDR3 residues: CSVRPGIAKNIQYF. CDR3 in DNA: TGCAGCGTTCGGCCAGGGATAGCCAAAAACATTCAGTACTTC.

The rearrangement joins TRBV6-1 to TRBJ1-3, with 7 bases that match TRBD1. With 2 bases clipped from V and 3 bases from J, the junction kept 4 bases outside the gene matches. The CDR3 has 15 amino acids. CDR1 is MNHNS and CDR2 is SASEGT in the germline V gene. The CDR3 region is CASSERGRGGNTIYF. The CDR3 DNA reads TGTGCCAGCAGTGAAAGGGGGCGCGGTGGAAACACCATATATTTT.

The J gene is TRBJ2-1, the V gene TRBV20-1; D possibly corresponds to TRBD2 (5 bases). The germline V gene encodes CDR1 DFQATT and CDR2 SNEGSKA (reference sequence). V dropped 3 bases and J dropped 12 bases, with 9 bases sitting between them. The CDR3 spans 10 residues. The CDR3, as DNA: TGCAGTGCTAGCGGTCGGGGGCAGTTCTTC. Protein product: CSASGRGQFF.

The chain joins TRBV4-1 to TRBJ2-1; a possible D gene is TRBD2 (5 bases). This CDR3 spans 18 amino acids. Germline V gives CDR1 MGHRA, CDR2 YSYEKL. The V end lost 3 bases, the J end lost 7 bases, and 25 bases lay between the germline ends. The CDR3 here is CASSQVDLGFGGGNEQFF. In DNA, the CDR3 is TGCGCCAGCAGCCAGGTAGATTTAGGGTTCGGAGGTGGAAATGAGCAGTTCTTC.

The chain recombines TRBV19 with TRBJ2-5; 8 nucleotides match TRBD1. V lost 6 bases and J lost 4; bases outside the gene matches: 7. CDR1 is LNHDA and CDR2 is SQIVND in the germline V gene (reference sequence). CDR3 size: 14 residues. Here the CDR3 reads CASSQPQGVETQYF. The CDR3 bases are TGTGCCAGTAGCCAGCCACAGGGGGTAGAGACCCAGTACTTC.

The rearrangement uses TRBV4-2 and TRBJ2-3; 11 bases are a match to TRBD2. CDR3 length equals 19 residues. Losses at the gene ends were 0 bases for V and 0 bases for J; bases not matched to a gene: 8. CDR1 and CDR2 from the germline V gene are LGHNA and YNFKEQ. Here the CDR3 DNA reads TGTGCCAGCAGCCAAGAATTGTACCTAGCGGGAGGAAGCACAGATACGCAGTATTTT. Protein: CASSQELYLAGGSTDTQYF.

The V call is TRBV15, the J call TRBJ2-3; D perhaps matches TRBD2 (6 bases). CDR1 is LNHNV and CDR2 is YYDKDF in the germline V gene (reference sequence). The CDR3 consists of 15 residues. Trimming shortened V by 1 base and J by 4 bases, and 12 bases separated the two germline ends. The CDR3 reads CATSRGGGASDTQYF. The DNA for the CDR3 is TGTGCCACCAGCAGAGGTGGCGGGGCCTCAGATACGCAGTATTTT.

The chain is built from TRBV4-3 and TRBJ2-2; D is unclear. V lost 0 bases, J lost 7 bases, and 6 bases lay in between. From germline, CDR1 is LGHNA and CDR2 YSLEER. The CDR3 runs to 13 residues. The CDR3 region has the DNA TGCGCCAGCAGCCAAGAGGCCAGCGGGGAGCTGTTTTTT. Its protein product is CASSQEASGELFF.

The rearrangement uses TRBV27 and TRBJ2-7, with 8 positions matching TRBD1. The CDR3 runs to 13 residues. Germline V gene sequence: CDR1 MNHEY, CDR2 SMNVEV (reference sequence). The junction had 0 bases not matched to a gene; V was cut back by 2 bases and J by 3 bases. The CDR3 region is CASSLDRGYEQYF. The CDR3 DNA follows: TGTGCCAGCAGTTTAGACAGGGGCTACGAGCAGTACTTC.

The chain joins TRBV19 to TRBJ1-2; 7 bases match TRBD1. The V gene's germline CDR1 is LNHDA and CDR2 SQIVND (reference sequence). This CDR3 has 11 residues. V trimming: 3 bases; J trimming: 8 bases; junction bases outside the gene matches: 0. The CDR3 region has the DNA TGTGCCAGTAGTATGGGACAGGGCTACACCTTC. This sequence encodes CASSMGQGYTF.

This chain uses TRBV6-6 with TRBJ1-6; D possibly corresponds to TRBD1 (5 bases). Germline CDR1 MNHNY, CDR2 SVGAGI (reference sequence). The V and J ends lost 0 bases and 7 bases respectively, with 10 bases between them. The CDR3 loop spans 15 amino acids. The CDR3 DNA follows: TGTGCCAGCAGTTACTCGTCAGGGCAAAATTCACCCCTCCACTTT. It specifies CASSYSSGQNSPLHF.

This rearrangement joins TRBV28 to TRBJ1-5; TRBD1 is a possible D gene (6 bases). This CDR3 has 15 amino acids. V shed 2 bases and J shed 5 bases, with 13 bases lying between them. Germline V gene lookup returns CDR1 MDHEN and CDR2 SYDVKM. In nucleotides, the CDR3 is TGTGCCAGCAGTTTAGGGGGCAGGGATGATCAGCCCCAGCATTTT. Amino acid sequence: CASSLGGRDDQPQHF.

V is TRBV5-6 and J is TRBJ2-1; TRBD2 aligns across 12 bases. Germline assignment: CDR1 SGHDT and CDR2 YYEEEE. The CDR3 sequence is 17 residues long. V shed 3 bases and J 9 bases; nucleotides not matched to a gene: 13. The CDR3: CASSSRLAGVPRREQFF. The CDR3 region has the DNA TGTGCCAGCAGCTCTAGACTAGCGGGAGTACCGCGTCGTGAGCAGTTCTTC.

The CDR3 region has the DNA TGTGCCAGCAGCTCAGGGGGAGAGACCCAGTACTTC. It specifies CASSSGGETQYF. This chain connects TRBV7-2 to TRBJ2-5; 7 bases fit TRBD1. The CDR3 totals 12 residues. Germline values: CDR1 SGHTA, CDR2 FQGNSA. Germline trimming cut 4 bases from V and 4 bases from J; bases unmatched to any gene: 0.

This chain joins TRBV28 and TRBJ2-6, with D hard to call. The CDR3 extends over 17 amino acids. Germline assignment: CDR1 MDHEN and CDR2 SYDVKM. V shed 1 base and J shed 0 bases, with 10 bases lying between them. The CDR3: CASSLFPRYSGANVLTF. Here the CDR3 DNA reads TGTGCCAGCAGTTTATTTCCTCGGTACTCTGGGGCCAACGTCCTGACTTTC.

V usage is TRBV6-1 and J usage is TRBJ2-2; 7 positions agree with TRBD1. V lost 2 bases to trimming and J lost 7 bases; unmatched junction nucleotides: 7. Germline V gene sequence: CDR1 MNHNS, CDR2 SASEGT. The CDR3 has 15 amino acids. The CDR3 DNA reads as TGTGCCAGCAGTGAATTGGCCAGGGGGAGCGGGGAGCTGTTTTTT. It codes for CASSELARGSGELFF.

V gene TRBV7-2 combines with J gene TRBJ1-1; 8 nucleotides agree with TRBD1. From germline, CDR1 is SGHTA and CDR2 FQGNSA. The CDR3 runs to 14 residues. The J segment lost 2 bases and the V segment lost 7 bases, leaving 6 bases of the junction unmatched. CDR3 in DNA: TGTGCCAGCACCGGGACAGGCCTAAACACTGAAGCTTTCTTT. Protein sequence: CASTGTGLNTEAFF.

This clone appeared once. The chain is built from TRBV27 and TRBJ2-2; TRBD2 agrees at 11 bases. The germline gives CDR1 MNHEY, CDR2 SMNVEV (reference sequence). After removal of 5 bases from V and 4 bases from J, the junction contained 6 bases not matched to a gene. CDR3 length equals 16 residues. The CDR3 sequence is CASSLAGGRRTGELFF. The CDR3, as DNA: TGTGCCAGCAGTCTAGCGGGAGGTCGTCGCACCGGGGAGCTGTTTTTT.

The genes are TRBV29-1 and TRBJ2-1, with D maybe TRBD1 (6 bases). The ends were cut back, 3 bases at V and 2 bases at J, with 8 bases in the middle. The CDR3 extends over 13 amino acids. CDR1 and CDR2 from the germline V gene are SQVTM and ANQGSEA. The CDR3 here is CSVEGTTYNEQFF. CDR3 bases: TGCAGCGTTGAGGGGACAACCTACAATGAGCAGTTCTTC.

The V and J genes are TRBV5-1 and TRBJ2-7; D is undetermined. Germline V gene data show CDR1 as SGHRS and CDR2 as YFSETQ. The CDR3 covers 12 residues. Trimming cost V 1 base and J 2 bases, with 4 bases left between them. CDR3 sequence: CASSLTTYEQYF. The CDR3 DNA is TGCGCCAGCAGCTTGACAACCTACGAGCAGTACTTC. Variable domain in full (rest from reference TRBV5-1 and TRBJ2-7): KAGVTQTPRYLIKTRGQQVTLSCSPISGHRSVSWYQQTPGQGLQFLFEYFSETQRNKGNFPGRFSGRQFSNSRSEMNVSTLELGDSALYLCASSLTTYEQYFGPGTRLTVT.

The chain combines TRBV6-5 with TRBJ2-7; 11 nucleotides line up with TRBD2. With 8 bases clipped from V and 6 bases from J, the junction kept 6 bases outside the gene matches. CDR1 MNHEY and CDR2 SVGAGI come from the germline V gene. The CDR3 runs to 13 residues. The CDR3 bases are TGTGCCAGCGGTAGCGGGGGGGCAGGCGAGCAGTACTTC. This gives the protein CASGSGGAGEQYF.

The J gene is TRBJ1-1, the V gene TRBV5-4; 8 nucleotides align to TRBD1. The CDR3 consists of 15 residues. Per germline, CDR1 SGHNT and CDR2 YYREEE (reference sequence). V gave up 5 bases and J gave up 5 bases; unmatched junction bases: 11. CDR3 coding DNA: TGTGCCAGCAGGGGCCAGGGGGCATTGGGGACTGAAGCTTTCTTT. Translating gives CASRGQGALGTEAFF.